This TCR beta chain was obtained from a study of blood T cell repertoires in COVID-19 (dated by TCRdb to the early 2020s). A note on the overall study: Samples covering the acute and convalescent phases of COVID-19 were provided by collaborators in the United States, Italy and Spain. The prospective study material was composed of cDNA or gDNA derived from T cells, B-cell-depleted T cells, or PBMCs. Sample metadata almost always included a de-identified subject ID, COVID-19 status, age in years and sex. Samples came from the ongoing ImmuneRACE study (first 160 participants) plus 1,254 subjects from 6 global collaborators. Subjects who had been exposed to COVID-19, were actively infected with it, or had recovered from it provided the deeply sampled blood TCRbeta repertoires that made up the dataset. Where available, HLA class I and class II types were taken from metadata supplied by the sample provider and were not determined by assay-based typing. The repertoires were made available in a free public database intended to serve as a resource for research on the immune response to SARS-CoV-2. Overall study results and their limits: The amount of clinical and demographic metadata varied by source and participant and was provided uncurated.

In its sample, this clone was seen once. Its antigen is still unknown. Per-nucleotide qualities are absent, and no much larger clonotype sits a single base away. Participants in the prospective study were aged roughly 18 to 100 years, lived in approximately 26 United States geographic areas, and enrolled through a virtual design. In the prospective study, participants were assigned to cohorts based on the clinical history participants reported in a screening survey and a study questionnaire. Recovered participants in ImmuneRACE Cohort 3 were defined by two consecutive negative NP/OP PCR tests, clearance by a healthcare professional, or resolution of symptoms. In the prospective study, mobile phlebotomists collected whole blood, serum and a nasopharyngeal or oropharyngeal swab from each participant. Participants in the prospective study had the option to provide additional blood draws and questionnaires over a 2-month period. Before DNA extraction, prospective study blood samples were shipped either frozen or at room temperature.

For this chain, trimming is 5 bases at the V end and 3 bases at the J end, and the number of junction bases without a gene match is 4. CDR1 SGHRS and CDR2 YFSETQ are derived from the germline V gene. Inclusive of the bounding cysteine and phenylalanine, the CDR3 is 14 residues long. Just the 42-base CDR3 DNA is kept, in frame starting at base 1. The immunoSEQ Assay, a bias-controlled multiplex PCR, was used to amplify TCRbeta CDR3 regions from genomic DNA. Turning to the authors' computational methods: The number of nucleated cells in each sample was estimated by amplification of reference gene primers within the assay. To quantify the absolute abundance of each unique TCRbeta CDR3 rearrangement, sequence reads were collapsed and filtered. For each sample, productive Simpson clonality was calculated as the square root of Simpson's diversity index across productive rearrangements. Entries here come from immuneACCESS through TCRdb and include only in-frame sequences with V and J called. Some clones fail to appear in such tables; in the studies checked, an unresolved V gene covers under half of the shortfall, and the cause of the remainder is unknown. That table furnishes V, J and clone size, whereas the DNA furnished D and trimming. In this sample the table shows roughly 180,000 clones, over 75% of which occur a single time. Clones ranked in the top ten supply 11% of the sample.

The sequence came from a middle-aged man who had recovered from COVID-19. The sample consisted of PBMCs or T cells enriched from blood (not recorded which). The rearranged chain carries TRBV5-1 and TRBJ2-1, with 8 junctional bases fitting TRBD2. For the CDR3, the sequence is CASRYSGVYNEQFF. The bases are TGCGCCAGCAGGTATAGCGGGGTCTACAATGAGCAGTTCTTC.